This entry lists 30 T cell receptor beta chains sequenced from one sample in a study of blood T cell repertoires in COVID-19. The table came from immunoSEQ multiplex PCR; TCRdb's copy has only in-frame clones and leaves some out. The sample has about 230,000 clones, 84% seen once. Sequenced input: PBMCs or T cells enriched from blood (not recorded which). The receptors originated from a man aged 60-69 years who had recovered from COVID-19.

This chain connects TRBV20-1 to TRBJ1-1; D may be TRBD1 (6 bases). Per germline, CDR1 DFQATT and CDR2 SNEGSKA (reference sequence). The germline V and J ends were trimmed by 3 bases and 3 bases, with 14 bases remaining between them. This CDR3 has 14 residues. CDR3 sequence: CSASWGRSDTEAFF. As DNA, the CDR3 is TGCAGTGCTAGTTGGGGGCGGAGTGACACTGAAGCTTTCTTT.

The chain recombines TRBV6-2 or TRBV6-3 with TRBJ1-2, with TRBD1 identical over 10 bases. V shed 5 bases, J shed 4 bases, and the junction held 4 bases outside the gene matches. The germline CDR1 and CDR2 sequences are MNHEY and SVGEGT. This CDR3 is built from 14 residues. DNA for the CDR3: TGTGCCAGCAGTGGGACAGGGGAAGGCTATGGCTACACCTTC. Amino acid sequence: CASSGTGEGYGYTF.

This clone was detected once. The chain joins TRBV24-1 to TRBJ1-1, with D perhaps TRBD1 (5 bases). Germline V lookup: CDR1 KGHDR, CDR2 SFDVKD. There are 13 residues in the CDR3. Trimming pared 7 bases from V and 4 bases from J, leaving 12 bases between. The CDR3 is CATRYHDSTEAFF. CDR3 DNA: TGTGCCACCAGATATCATGACAGCACTGAAGCTTTCTTT.

CDR3 DNA sequence: TGTGCCACCTCGGGTAGCCAGAACAGGGCCCGTAATGAAAAACTGTTTTTT. This translates into CATSGSQNRARNEKLFF. The chain recombines TRBV7-2 with TRBJ1-4; TRBD1 might be the D (6 bases). This CDR3 has 17 amino acids. Germline V gene sequence: CDR1 SGHTA, CDR2 FQGNSA. The V gene lost 10 bases and the J gene lost 4 bases, with 25 bases spanning the gap.

The rearrangement links TRBV19 to TRBJ2-7; the match to TRBD2 covers 7 bases. Germline loops: CDR1 LNHDA, CDR2 SQIVND (reference sequence). The CDR3 loop spans 15 amino acids. V trimming: 6 bases; J trimming: 0 bases; junction bases outside the gene matches: 8. In DNA, the CDR3 is TGTGCCAGTAGGTTTCGTGGCGGGAGCTCCTACGAGCAGTACTTC. It yields the protein CASRFRGGSSYEQYF.

The chain has TRBV2 and TRBJ1-2, with D maybe TRBD1 (6 bases). The CDR3 runs to 15 residues. Germline V gene data show CDR1 as SNHLY and CDR2 as FYNNEI. V was cut by 8 bases and J by 4 bases, with 20 bases left in between. CDR3 DNA sequence: TGTGCCAGCGGTAACAGGGTGGTCTACTCCTATGGCTACACCTTC. Its translation: CASGNRVVYSYGYTF.

CDR3 protein: CASSMGLFNGYTF. The CDR3 DNA sequence: TGTGCCAGTAGTATGGGCTTGTTCAATGGCTACACCTTC. The chain has TRBV19 and TRBJ1-2; D is undetermined. CDR1 and CDR2 from the germline V gene are LNHDA and SQIVND (reference sequence). V was shortened by 3 bases and J by 6 bases, with 11 bases between the two germline ends. The CDR3 extends over 13 amino acids.

The chain joins TRBV10-3 to TRBJ2-2; the match to TRBD1 covers 7 bases. The CDR3 runs 14 residues. Germline V gene sequence: CDR1 ENHRY, CDR2 SYGVKD. The V gene end was trimmed by 8 bases and the J gene end by 1 base; junction bases not matched to a gene: 4. For the CDR3, the DNA is TGTGCCATCCGCCGGGACAGGAACACCGGGGAGCTGTTTTTT. It yields the protein CAIRRDRNTGELFF.

V usage is TRBV6-5 and J usage is TRBJ2-7; maybe TRBD1 (5 bases). The CDR3 runs to 14 residues. The germline V gene encodes CDR1 MNHEY and CDR2 SVGAGI. V lost 5 bases and J lost 1, with 12 bases in between. The CDR3 sequence: CASSPGLESYEQYF. The DNA for the CDR3 is TGTGCCAGCAGTCCAGGGTTAGAGTCCTACGAGCAGTACTTC.

V usage is TRBV7-9 and J usage is TRBJ1-3; 7 bases match TRBD1. Germline V gives CDR1 SEHNR, CDR2 FQNEAQ (reference sequence). This CDR3 is 16 amino acids long. V shed 5 bases, J shed 0 bases, and the junction held 7 bases outside the gene matches. The CDR3 nucleotides are TGTGCCAGCAGCCAACGGGACAGCAGCTCTGGAAACACCATATATTTT. Translating it yields CASSQRDSSSGNTIYF.

This chain uses TRBV5-6 with TRBJ1-1; 8 positions match TRBD1. Losses at the gene ends were 2 bases for V and 1 base for J; bases not matched to a gene: 7. The CDR3 loop spans 16 amino acids. Per germline, CDR1 SGHDT and CDR2 YYEEEE. In nucleotides, the CDR3 is TGTGCCAGCAGCTTCCTCGACAGGGGAGCGAACACTGAAGCTTTCTTT. Translated: CASSFLDRGANTEAFF.

The chain employs TRBV5-5 and TRBJ1-4; 9 nucleotides line up with TRBD1. Losses at the gene ends were 3 bases for V and 2 bases for J; bases not matched to a gene: 2. This CDR3 region has 15 residues. In germline, CDR1 is SGHKS, CDR2 YYEKEE (reference sequence). CDR3: CASSSQGATNEKLFF. The CDR3 DNA reads as TGTGCCAGCAGCTCACAGGGGGCGACTAATGAAAAACTGTTTTTT.

This clone appeared once. The CDR3 DNA reads TGTGCCACCAGTGATTTGCAACGCGGAGGGCGGAATGAAAAACTGTTTTTT. Its translation: CATSDLQRGGRNEKLFF. V gene TRBV24-1 combines with J gene TRBJ1-4; D remains ambiguous. Trimming removed 0 bases from V and 5 bases from J, with 15 bases in between. There are 17 residues in the CDR3. Germline-derived CDR1 and CDR2 are KGHDR and SFDVKD.

The V gene is TRBV21-1, the J gene TRBJ1-4; TRBD1, the D gene given by the table, was not confirmed from the DNA. TRBV21-1 is shown as a pseudogene. This CDR3 contains 16 residues. CDR3 nucleotide sequence: TGTGCCAGCAGCAAAGAAAGGGACAGACATAATGAAAAACTGTTTTTT. It is translated as CASSKERDRHNEKLFF.

The CDR3 loop is CASSSPREQPQHF. In DNA, the CDR3 is TGTGCCAGCAGTTCCCCTCGGGAGCAGCCCCAGCATTTT. The chain is built from TRBV6-6 and TRBJ1-5; D is unresolved. Germline CDR1 is MNHNY and CDR2 is SVGAGI (reference sequence). Trimming cost V 4 bases and J 7 bases, with 11 bases left between them. CDR3 length equals 13 residues.

J is TRBJ2-2 and V is TRBV10-3; TRBD1 matches 7 bases. This CDR3 has 15 amino acids. Germline CDR1 ENHRY, CDR2 SYGVKD. V shed 5 bases and J 5 bases; nucleotides not matched to a gene: 8. The CDR3 loop reads CAISKGQGETGELFF. CDR3 nucleotides: TGTGCCATCAGTAAGGGGCAGGGGGAGACCGGGGAGCTGTTTTTT.

The V gene is TRBV6-5, the J gene TRBJ2-5; the match to TRBD2 covers 7 bases. From germline, CDR1 is MNHEY and CDR2 SVGAGI. This CDR3 region has 13 residues. The trim removed 6 bases at V and 4 bases at J, leaving 5 bases unmatched. For the CDR3, the DNA is TGTGCCAGCAGACGGGGGACTACAGAGACCCAGTACTTC. Its translation: CASRRGTTETQYF.

This chain links TRBV5-4 with TRBJ2-5, with TRBD1 identical over 8 bases. Per germline, CDR1 SGHNT and CDR2 YYREEE (reference sequence). Germline trimming cut 6 bases from V and 2 bases from J; bases unmatched to any gene: 12. The CDR3 sequence is 16 residues long. In nucleotides, the CDR3 is TGTGCCAGCAACCTGGGACAGGCCGTTACTCAAGAGACCCAGTACTTC. Translating gives CASNLGQAVTQETQYF.

CDR3 sequence (DNA): TGCGCCAGCAGTGCCCAGGGTGGAGATACGCAGTATTTT. This gives the protein CASSAQGGDTQYF. The chain links TRBV10-2 to TRBJ2-3; TRBD1 is a possible D gene (5 bases). The CDR3 loop spans 13 amino acids. Germline values: CDR1 WSHSY, CDR2 SAAADI. The ends were cut back, 4 bases at V and 5 bases at J, with 10 bases in the middle.

This chain connects TRBV18 to TRBJ2-5; 8 positions agree with TRBD1. V was clipped by 2 bases and J by 2 bases; unmatched bases: 4. This CDR3 spans 15 amino acids. Per the germline V gene, CDR1 is KGHSH and CDR2 is LQKENI. This CDR3 reads CASSPFGQGQETQYF. The CDR3 DNA sequence: TGTGCCAGCTCACCATTCGGACAGGGACAAGAGACCCAGTACTTC. The full variable domain, its missing parts supplied by reference TRBV18 and TRBJ2-5, is NAGVMQNPRHLVRRRGQEARLRCSPMKGHSHVYWYRQLPEEGLKFMVYLQKENIIDESGMPKERFSAEFPKEGPSILRIQQVVRGDSAAYFCASSPFGQGQETQYFGPGTRLLVL.

This clone was seen once. V and J are TRBV11-3 and TRBJ2-5, with 11 positions matching TRBD2. The CDR3 length is 16 residues. The ends lost 5 bases at V and 5 bases at J; junction bases unmatched: 10. The germline V gene encodes CDR1 SGHNT and CDR2 YENEEA. CDR3 in DNA: TGTGCCAGCAGCAAGGGGACTAGCGGAGAGGTGGAGACCCAGTACTTC. This encodes CASSKGTSGEVETQYF. The entire variable domain, with the rest obtained from reference TRBV11-3 and TRBJ2-5, is as follows: EAGVVQSPRYKIIEKKQPVAFWCNPISGHNTLYWYLQNLGQGPELLIRYENEEAVDDSQLPKDRFSAERLKGVDSTLKIQPAELGDSAVYLCASSKGTSGEVETQYFGPGTRLLVL.

V and J are TRBV30 and TRBJ1-1; TRBD1 might be the D (6 bases). V shed 0 bases and J shed 7 bases, with 12 bases lying between them. The CDR3 has 13 residues. From germline, CDR1 is GTSNPN and CDR2 SVGIG (reference sequence). The CDR3 DNA reads TGTGCCTGGAGTGTAGGGCAGGGGATTGAAGCTTTCTTT. Translated: CAWSVGQGIEAFF.

The rearrangement uses TRBV30 and TRBJ2-2; TRBD1 is a possible D gene (8 bases). Looked up from germline, CDR1 is GTSNPN and CDR2 is SVGIG (reference sequence). V lost 3 bases and J 1 base, leaving 15 bases between the germline ends. The CDR3 runs 16 residues. The CDR3 region is CAWRMGGTGNTGELFF. CDR3 sequence (DNA): TGTGCCTGGAGAATGGGGGGGACAGGGAACACCGGGGAGCTGTTTTTT.

The gene calls are TRBV7-2 and TRBJ1-5; 7 nucleotides line up with TRBD1. Germline V gives CDR1 SGHTA, CDR2 FQGNSA. V trimming: 5 bases; J trimming: 4 bases; junction bases outside the gene matches: 11. The CDR3 runs to 16 residues. CDR3 amino acids: CASSLSGTAFNQPQHF. Here the CDR3 DNA reads TGTGCCAGCAGCCTTTCCGGGACAGCTTTTAATCAGCCCCAGCATTTT.

V gene TRBV13 combines with J gene TRBJ1-6; TRBD1 might be the D (5 bases). The V and J ends lost 0 bases and 6 bases respectively, with 12 bases between them. The CDR3 runs to 16 residues. CDR1 is PRHDT, CDR2 FYEKMQ, per germline (reference sequence). In DNA form, the CDR3 reads TGTGCCAGCAGCTTAGGCCTGGGGGGAGCTAATTCACCCCTCCACTTT. It codes for CASSLGLGGANSPLHF.

CDR3 DNA sequence: TGCGCCAGCAGCTCCGGAGGAGGGGAAGGAACTGAAGCTTTCTTT. Amino acid sequence: CASSSGGGEGTEAFF. This chain joins TRBV5-1 and TRBJ1-1; D perhaps matches TRBD1 (5 bases). With 3 bases removed from V and 5 bases from J, the gap between germline ends came to 17 bases. Germline CDR1 reads SGHRS; CDR2 reads YFSETQ. The length of the CDR3 is 15 residues.

This clone appeared once. The chain is built from TRBV4-1 and TRBJ1-3; D remains ambiguous. Germline CDR1 is MGHRA and CDR2 is YSYEKL. Trimming stripped 8 bases from V and 0 bases from J, with 11 bases between. The CDR3 is made up of 14 amino acids. CDR3 sequence reads: CASSSDTSGNTIYF. The CDR3 nucleotides read TGCGCCAGCTCCTCAGACACCTCTGGAAACACCATATATTTT.

This clone appeared a few times. The chain has TRBV3-1 (or the pseudogene TRBV3-2) and TRBJ1-1, with 7 positions matching TRBD1. Germline CDR1 and CDR2: LGHDT and YNNKEL (reference sequence). The length of the CDR3 is 15 residues. V shed 2 bases and J 7 bases; nucleotides not matched to a gene: 10. The CDR3 loop reads CASSQQVHRGGEAFF. CDR3 sequence (DNA): TGTGCCAGCAGCCAACAGGTCCACAGGGGTGGTGAAGCTTTCTTT.

The chain is built from TRBV9 and TRBJ2-2, with D possibly being TRBD2 (6 bases). Germline assignment: CDR1 SGDLS and CDR2 YYNGEE. This CDR3 has 16 residues. Trimming cost V 0 bases and J 2 bases, with 11 bases left between them. The CDR3 sequence: CASSVEGGANTGELFF. The CDR3 DNA reads as TGTGCCAGCAGCGTAGAGGGCGGGGCTAACACCGGGGAGCTGTTTTTT. Full variable domain (remainder filled in from reference TRBV9 and TRBJ2-2): DSGVTQTPKHLITATGQRVTLRCSPRSGDLSVYWYQQSLDQGLQFLIQYYNGEERAKGNILERFSAQQFPDLHSELNLSSLELGDSALYFCASSVEGGANTGELFFGEGSRLTVL.

The rearrangement uses TRBV3-1 (or the pseudogene TRBV3-2) and TRBJ2-3; D unresolved. V was cut by 5 bases and J by 5 bases, with 14 bases left in between. Germline V gene lookup returns CDR1 LGHDT and CDR2 YNNKEL (reference sequence). The CDR3 is 14 residues long. CDR3 protein: CASSSVRLVDTQYF. The CDR3 DNA sequence: TGTGCCAGCAGCTCGGTGAGGCTGGTAGATACGCAGTATTTT.